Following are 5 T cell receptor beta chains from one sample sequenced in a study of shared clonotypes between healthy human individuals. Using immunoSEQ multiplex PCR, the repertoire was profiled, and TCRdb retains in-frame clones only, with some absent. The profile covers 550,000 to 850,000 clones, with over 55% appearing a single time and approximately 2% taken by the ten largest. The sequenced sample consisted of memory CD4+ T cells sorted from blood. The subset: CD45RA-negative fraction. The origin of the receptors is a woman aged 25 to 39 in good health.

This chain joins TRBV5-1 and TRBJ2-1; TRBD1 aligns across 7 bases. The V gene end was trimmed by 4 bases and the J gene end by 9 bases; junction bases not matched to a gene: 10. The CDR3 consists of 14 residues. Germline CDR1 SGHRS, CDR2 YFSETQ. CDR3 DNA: TGCGCCAGCAGCCGGCCGGACAGGCCGACTGAGCAGTTCTTC. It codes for CASSRPDRPTEQFF.

The chain's CDR3 is CASSSRYDYSTGELFF. In DNA form, the CDR3 reads TGTGCCAGCAGCAGCAGGTACGATTATAGCACCGGGGAGCTGTTTTTT. The chain recombines TRBV7-3 with TRBJ2-2; D gene unclear. CDR3 size: 16 residues. CDR1 and CDR2 (germline): SGHTA, FQGTGA. V was clipped by 5 bases and J by 4 bases, with 17 bases between them.

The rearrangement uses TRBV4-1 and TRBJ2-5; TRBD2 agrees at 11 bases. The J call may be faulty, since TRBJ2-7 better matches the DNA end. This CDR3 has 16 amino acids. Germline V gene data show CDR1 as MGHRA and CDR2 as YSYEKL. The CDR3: CASSQGTSGRTHEQYF. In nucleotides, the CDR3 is TGCGCCAGCAGCCAAGGAACTAGCGGGAGAACCCACGAGCAGTACTTC.

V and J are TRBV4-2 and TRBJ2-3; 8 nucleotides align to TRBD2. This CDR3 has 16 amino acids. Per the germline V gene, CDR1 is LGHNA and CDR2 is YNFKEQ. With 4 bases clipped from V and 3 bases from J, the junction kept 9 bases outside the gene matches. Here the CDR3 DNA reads TGTGCCAGCAGCCCCCTTCGGGGACTAGGGACAGATACGCAGTATTTT. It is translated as CASSPLRGLGTDTQYF.

CDR3 loop: CASSFRGEQYF. CDR3 nucleotides: TGTGCCAGCAGCTTCAGGGGCGAGCAGTACTTC. The V and J genes are TRBV7-2 and TRBJ2-7; maybe TRBD1 (6 bases). V gave up 3 bases and J gave up 6 bases, with 6 bases separating them. Germline V gene data show CDR1 as SGHTA and CDR2 as FQGNSA. This CDR3 is built from 11 residues.